Each of the 9 T cell receptor beta chains below was sequenced from the same sample in a study of CD8 T cells in ankylosing spondylitis (dated by TCRdb to the late 2010s). The library was made by 5' RACE. TCRdb records Illumina HiSeq 2500 as the sequencer. TCRdb redid the processing of the public reads, applying fastp at Q25 and MiXCR, and retained in-frame beta chains. Here each entry gathers all rows of one CDR3 protein and keeps the most common genes and DNA. Within this sample are more than 60,000 distinct CDR3 sequences, with about 5.7% of them counted one time only. The ten largest clonotypes hold about 2% of the sample. Source material: blood, either unsorted or a sorted T cell fraction (not recorded which). Receptors were obtained from a male donor with ankylosing spondylitis or in good health (not recorded which).

Ten or more counts support this clonotype. The chain combines TRBV19 with TRBJ1-1; 7 bases agree with TRBD1. Unmatched junction bases numbered 19, after V lost 2 bases and J lost 4 bases. The germline V gene has CDR1 LNHDA and CDR2 SQIVND (reference sequence). The CDR3 covers 19 residues. CDR3 in DNA: TGTGCCAGTAGTATAAGAGCGGGAGCCAGGGACAGTCGTCGCACTGAAGCTTTCTTT. Its translation: CASSIRAGARDSRRTEAFF.

Many counts were recorded for this clonotype. V is TRBV5-6 and J is TRBJ2-1; D is possibly TRBD1 (5 bases). Trimming removed 1 base from V and 4 bases from J, with 9 bases in between. This CDR3 contains 14 residues. Germline lookup yields CDR1 SGHDT and CDR2 YYEEEE. This chain's CDR3 is CASSLPQDYNEQFF. In DNA form, the CDR3 reads TGTGCCAGCAGCTTGCCACAGGATTACAATGAGCAGTTCTTC.

This clonotype was found many times. The CDR3 here is CASSLGTSGLAGGHNEQFF. The CDR3 nucleotides are TGCGCCAGCAGCTTGGGGACCAGCGGACTAGCGGGGGGGCATAATGAGCAGTTCTTC. This sequence joins TRBV5-1 and TRBJ2-1; 15 bases map to TRBD2. The CDR3 runs to 19 residues. From germline, CDR1 is SGHRS and CDR2 YFSETQ. V lost 0 bases to trimming and J lost 7 bases; unmatched junction nucleotides: 11.

The sample holds many counts of this clonotype. CDR3 protein: CASSATTVPFYNEQFF. In DNA form, the CDR3 reads TGCGCCAGCAGCGCCACGACAGTACCATTCTACAATGAGCAGTTCTTC. This sequence joins TRBV5-1 and TRBJ2-1, with D maybe TRBD1 (5 bases). The CDR3 runs to 16 residues. The germline CDR1 and CDR2 sequences are SGHRS and YFSETQ. V was pared by 4 bases and J by 3 bases, with 17 bases between.

This clonotype was seen repeatedly, ten times or more. V is TRBV5-1 and J is TRBJ2-4; D may match TRBD1 or TRBD2 (6 bases each). V lost 4 bases to trimming and J lost 5 bases, with 25 bases between them. The germline gives CDR1 SGHRS, CDR2 YFSETQ. The CDR3 totals 18 residues. Here the CDR3 reads CASSANPPGVGGENIQYF. CDR3 DNA: TGCGCCAGCAGCGCAAACCCTCCAGGGGTGGGGGGAGAAAACATTCAGTACTTC.

The table lists this clonotype with many counts. The chain uses TRBV9 and TRBJ2-6; TRBD1 matches 8 bases. Trimming removed 0 bases from V and 1 base from J; junction bases left unmatched: 9. The CDR3 sequence is 19 residues long. Germline V lookup: CDR1 SGDLS, CDR2 YYNGEE. The CDR3 nucleotides read TGTGCCAGCAGCGTAGCTACCGGGACAGGAGATTCTGGGGCCAACGTCCTGACTTTC. Residues: CASSVATGTGDSGANVLTF.

This clonotype showed up many times. This chain connects TRBV5-1 to TRBJ2-7; D is ambiguous. The CDR3 spans 12 residues. From germline, CDR1 is SGHRS and CDR2 YFSETQ. Trimming shortened V by 4 bases and J by 7 bases, and 12 bases separated the two germline ends. Here the CDR3 reads CASSPSVGEQYF. Here the CDR3 DNA reads TGCGCCAGCAGCCCATCAGTAGGGGAGCAGTACTTC.

This clonotype was picked up many times. The rearrangement joins TRBV6-5 to TRBJ2-3, with 7 bases lining up with TRBD2. Germline lookup yields CDR1 MNHEY and CDR2 SVGAGI. This CDR3 has 14 amino acids. The V and J ends lost 2 bases and 6 bases, in that order; junction bases with no gene match: 5. The CDR3 DNA reads TGTGCCAGCAGTTACGGGCAGGGAGGGGATACGCAGTATTTT. Translating it yields CASSYGQGGDTQYF.

The table lists this clonotype with a few counts. This chain connects TRBV7-2 to TRBJ2-7, with D possibly being TRBD2 (6 bases). The CDR3 is 15 amino acids. Per germline, CDR1 SGHTA and CDR2 FQGNSA. The ends were cut back, 5 bases at V and 1 base at J, with 15 bases in the middle. DNA for the CDR3: TGTGCCAGCAGCACCGGGACTTCTCCTTCCTACGAGCAGTACTTC. It encodes CASSTGTSPSYEQYF.